A selection of T cell receptor beta chains follows, all from one sample in a study of T-cell reconstitution after alpha-beta-depleted transplantation in children. A single record per CDR3 protein comes from TCRdb applying MiXCR to the PCR reads. The sample has 100,000 to 150,000 distinct CDR3 sequences, more than 20% seen once. The source was PBMCs, mostly from graft donor cells, collected 180 days after TCRalphabeta/CD19-depleted stem cell transplant. The receptors shown here come from a male patient under 10 years old who had a stem cell transplant for chronic granulomatous disease, so the T cells may come from the graft donor. Both conserved end residues are part of each CDR3. A D gene is named only where the DNA matches it firmly. Where a row states a size, it is once, few, many or the class of an expanded clone; other rows omit it.

>TRBV5-6|NA|NA|TRBJ2-1
CASSPSASNEQFF
TGTGCCAGCAGCCCCTCGGCCTCCAATGAGCAGTTCTTC
>TRBV19|NA|NA|TRBJ1-5
CASTPGTLSNQPQHF
TGTGCCAGTACTCCAGGGACACTAAGCAATCAGCCCCAGCATTTT
>TRBV2|TRBD1|NA|TRBJ2-1
CASSRQGYEQFF
TGTGCCAGCAGTCGACAGGGGTACGAGCAGTTCTTC
>TRBV6-1|NA|few|TRBJ2-3
CASSEIGGGTDTQYF
TGTGCCAGCAGTGAAATTGGGGGTGGCACAGATACGCAGTATTTT
>TRBV28|NA|NA|TRBJ2-3
CASKGTTDTQYF
TGTGCCAGCAAAGGGACCACAGATACGCAGTATTTT
>TRBV20-1|NA|many|TRBJ2-3
CSAQSGQVIDTQYF
TGCAGTGCCCAGAGTGGCCAGGTGATAGATACGCAGTATTTT
>TRBV15|TRBD2|many|TRBJ2-5
CATSSPRLAQETQYF
TGTGCCACCAGCAGTCCCCGACTAGCCCAAGAGACCCAGTACTTC
>TRBV20-1|TRBD1|many|TRBJ1-4
CSPGTGVRSNEKLFF
TGCAGTCCCGGGACAGGGGTGCGTTCTAATGAAAAACTGTTTTTT
>TRBV7-6|TRBD2|NA|TRBJ2-7
CASSLGPRLATDEQYF
TGTGCCAGCAGCTTAGGTCCGCGACTAGCTACGGACGAGCAGTACTTC
>TRBV4-1|TRBD2|NA|TRBJ2-1
CASSEGTSGGAFTEQFF
TGCGCCAGCAGCGAGGGAACTAGCGGGGGGGCCTTTACTGAGCAGTTCTTC
>TRBV29-1|NA|NA|TRBJ1-1
CSAMGGGSLNTEAFF
TGCAGCGCAATGGGCGGGGGAAGCCTGAACACTGAAGCTTTCTTT
>TRBV5-6|TRBD2|NA|TRBJ2-3
CASRYWAGDGDTQYF
TGTGCCAGCAGATACTGGGCGGGAGATGGAGATACGCAGTATTTT
>TRBV7-2|NA|many|TRBJ1-6
CASSLDGQTLHF
TGTGCCAGCAGCTTAGACGGACAAACCCTCCACTTT
>TRBV29-1|NA|few|TRBJ2-5
CSSRTNQETQYF
TGCAGCTCCCGGACCAACCAAGAGACCCAGTACTTC
>TRBV12-3/TRBV12-4|NA|few|TRBJ2-2
CASSQLAGELFF
TGTGCCAGCAGTCAACTAGCCGGGGAGCTGTTTTTT
>TRBV5-1|TRBD2|many|TRBJ2-5
CASSFETGLAGGRRETQYF
TGCGCCAGCAGCTTTGAAACGGGACTAGCGGGAGGACGGAGGGAGACCCAGTACTTC
>TRBV15|NA|NA|TRBJ2-7
CATRGAGKPYEQYF
TGTGCCACCAGGGGGGCGGGGAAGCCCTACGAGCAGTACTTC
>TRBV7-9|NA|many|TRBJ1-6
CASSSRGGYNSPLHF
TGTGCCAGCAGCTCCCGGGGGGGGTATAATTCACCCCTCCACTTT
>TRBV28|NA|many|TRBJ2-5
CASSFIAETQYF
TGTGCCAGCAGTTTTATCGCGGAGACCCAGTACTTC
>TRBV4-2|NA|few|TRBJ2-5
CASSGDSPDQYF
TGTGCCAGCAGTGGCGACAGCCCAGACCAGTACTTC
>TRBV7-9|TRBD1|NA|TRBJ2-3
CASSLAQGGATDTQYF
TGTGCCAGCAGCTTGGCCCAAGGGGGCGCGACAGATACGCAGTATTTT
>TRBV12-3/TRBV12-4|NA|NA|TRBJ2-3
CASVPGVHGTDTQYF
TGTGCCAGCGTCCCAGGGGTCCACGGCACAGATACGCAGTATTTT
>TRBV7-8|NA|many|TRBJ2-1
CASSLSSSVQNEQFF
TGTGCCAGCAGCTTAAGTTCTAGCGTACAAAATGAGCAGTTCTTC
>TRBV7-9|NA|NA|TRBJ1-1
CASSLAQEAFF
TGTGCCAGCAGCTTAGCGCAGGAAGCTTTCTTT
>TRBV5-1|TRBD1|many|TRBJ2-5
CASSLGPQGSVVQETQYF
TGCGCCAGCAGCTTGGGGCCACAGGGGTCGGTAGTTCAAGAGACCCAGTACTTC